The rows below give T cell receptor beta chains drawn from one sample of a study of cytomegalovirus exposure and HLA in healthy donors. TCRdb's table, derived via immunoSEQ multiplex PCR, lists solely in-frame clones and lacks some. This sample carries approximately 290,000 clones, 75% to 90% of them seen once, and the ten largest clones take around 0.33%. The specimen was PBMCs. The receptors here all came from a girl aged 2-10 years in good health and CMV-seronegative. The CDR3 runs from the conserved cysteine through the conserved F or W. A D gene is named only where the DNA matches it firmly. The size field is filled for only some rows; it gives once, few, many or a size class.

13 TRBD1 TRBJ2-4 few TRBV19 CASSRGPSNIQYF TGTGCCAGTAGCAGGGGGCCGTCAAACATTCAGTACTTC
15 - TRBJ2-3 - TRBV7-3 CASSLRQSSTDTQYF TGTGCCAGCAGCTTGCGACAGAGTAGCACAGATACGCAGTATTTT
16 - TRBJ1-2 - TRBV2 CASSSVRRQRHYGYTF TGTGCCAGCAGTTCAGTCCGGAGACAGCGTCACTATGGCTACACCTTC
16 - TRBJ1-4 - TRBV7-2 CASSLAVASTNEKLFF TGTGCCAGCAGCTTAGCGGTAGCATCAACTAATGAAAAACTGTTTTTT
13 - TRBJ1-3 - TRBV30 CAWNRGTGNTIYF TGTGCCTGGAATCGAGGGACTGGAAACACCATATATTTT
17 TRBD2 TRBJ2-7 - TRBV7-9 CASSGNWGLAGNYEQYF TGTGCCAGCAGCGGTAACTGGGGACTAGCGGGAAACTACGAGCAGTACTTC
16 TRBD2 TRBJ2-5 - TRBV9 CASSAQSGRIQETQYF TGTGCCAGCAGCGCCCAGAGCGGGAGGATCCAAGAGACCCAGTACTTC
15 - TRBJ1-1 - TRBV9 CASTGGLIGYTEAFF TGTGCCAGCACAGGAGGCTTGATAGGGTACACTGAAGCTTTCTTT
13 TRBD2 TRBJ2-3 - TRBV7-3 CASSLGGADTQYF TGTGCCAGCAGCTTAGGGGGGGCAGATACGCAGTATTTT
13 TRBD2 TRBJ2-1 - TRBV27 CAGEGSPRNEQFF TGTGCCGGGGAGGGTTCCCCGCGCAATGAGCAGTTCTTC
16 - TRBJ2-7 - TRBV1 CTSTPTTQIDSYEQYF TGCACCAGCACCCCCACGACACAGATAGACTCCTACGAGCAGTACTTC
17 TRBD1 TRBJ2-2 - TRBV29-1 CSVVGTGGLSNTGELFF TGCAGCGTTGTAGGGACAGGGGGCCTGTCGAACACCGGGGAGCTGTTTTTT
14 TRBD1 TRBJ2-7 - TRBV7-9 CASSVSRDRGEQYF TGTGCCAGCAGCGTCAGCCGGGACAGGGGCGAGCAGTACTTC
12 - TRBJ1-5 - TRBV10-3 CAISPPGQPQHF TGTGCCATCAGTCCTCCAGGTCAGCCCCAGCATTTT
14 - TRBJ2-5 - TRBV27 CASSLRSVPETQYF TGTGCCAGCAGTTTACGGTCGGTCCCAGAGACCCAGTACTTC
17 TRBD2 TRBJ2-7 - TRBV10-3 CAIRPTSGSSARNEQYF TGTGCCATCAGACCGACTAGCGGGAGTTCCGCTAGGAACGAGCAGTACTTC